This T cell receptor (beta chain) was captured by sequencing in a study of graft-versus-host responses after intestinal transplantation. Study summary: Tacrolimus plus steroids were given to all recipients for approximately three years, preceded by anti-thymocyte globulin induction.

TCRdb's copy holds only in-frame clones and misses some; the assay was immunoSEQ multiplex PCR. The data contain some 86,000 clones, roughly 89% of them singletons. Study conclusions and caveats: Allografts from individuals with graft-donor T cell macrochimerism displayed high graft-versus-host to host-versus-graft clonal ratios.

Points on this clone: As yet, its antigen is unknown. The junction does not match germline at one end; this may be a read error.

The clonotype was recovered from a human donor who received an intestinal transplant. This material consisted of unstimulated CD4+ T cells sorted from spleen or lymph node cells, taken before intestinal transplant.

The CDR3 DNA reads TGTGCCAGTAGTACAGGGGGACCCTATGGCCACACCTTC. Translation: CASSTGGPYGHTF. This chain connects TRBV19 to TRBJ1-2, with 7 bases aligning to TRBD1. This CDR3 is 13 amino acids long. Germline CDR1 reads LNHDA; CDR2 reads SQIVND (reference sequence).